These T cell receptor beta chains were read from a single sample in a study of shared T cell receptors in the human thymus. Repertoires were generated with immunoSEQ multiplex PCR, while TCRdb's copy carries only in-frame clones and drops some. This table has 540,000 or so clones, about four fifths appearing once. These same records also appear under a second study, on human thymus T cells.

Source material: thymocytes. These receptors all come from a boy younger than two with a congenital heart defect. CDR3s include the opening cysteine and the closing phenylalanine or tryptophan. A D gene is named only where the DNA matches it firmly. Where a row states a size, it is once, few, many or the class of an expanded clone; other rows omit it.

clone_size: -; v_call: TRBV4-1; j_call: TRBJ2-7; d_call: TRBD2; cdr3_aa: CASSQVSGRAYEQYF; cdr3_nt: TGCGCCAGCAGCCAAGTAAGCGGGAGGGCCTACGAGCAGTACTTC
clone_size: -; v_call: TRBV25-1; j_call: TRBJ1-2; d_call: -; cdr3_aa: CASSPGVVDYGYTF; cdr3_nt: TGTGCCAGCAGCCCAGGGGTTGTTGACTATGGCTACACCTTC
clone_size: few; v_call: TRBV7-3; j_call: TRBJ1-3; d_call: -; cdr3_aa: CASSLTPPGLGGNTIYF; cdr3_nt: TGTGCCAGCAGCTTAACCCCTCCAGGGCTTGGAGGAAACACCATATATTTT
clone_size: -; v_call: TRBV20-1; j_call: TRBJ1-1; d_call: -; cdr3_aa: CSAFGTEAFF; cdr3_nt: TGCAGTGCCTTCGGGACTGAAGCTTTCTTT
clone_size: -; v_call: TRBV10-1; j_call: TRBJ2-7; d_call: -; cdr3_aa: CASRGDGGEQYF; cdr3_nt: TGCGCCAGCAGGGGGGACGGGGGCGAGCAGTACTTC
clone_size: -; v_call: TRBV7-6; j_call: TRBJ2-7; d_call: -; cdr3_aa: CASSPRPGVWYEQYF; cdr3_nt: TGTGCCAGCAGCCCAAGGCCAGGGGTTTGGTACGAGCAGTACTTC
clone_size: few; v_call: TRBV30; j_call: TRBJ2-7; d_call: -; cdr3_aa: CACNRDHEQYF; cdr3_nt: TGTGCCTGTAACAGGGACCACGAGCAGTACTTC
clone_size: -; v_call: TRBV2; j_call: TRBJ2-7; d_call: TRBD2; cdr3_aa: CASSEGTSGRADEQYF; cdr3_nt: TGTGCCAGCAGTGAAGGGACTAGCGGGAGAGCTGACGAGCAGTACTTC
clone_size: few; v_call: TRBV5-5; j_call: TRBJ2-5; d_call: -; cdr3_aa: CASSLRDYQETQYF; cdr3_nt: TGTGCCAGCAGCTTGCGGGACTACCAAGAGACCCAGTACTTC
clone_size: -; v_call: TRBV2; j_call: TRBJ2-1; d_call: TRBD2; cdr3_aa: CASRPRTSGRGEQFF; cdr3_nt: TGTGCCAGCAGGCCTCGGACTAGCGGGAGAGGCGAGCAGTTCTTC
clone_size: -; v_call: TRBV2; j_call: TRBJ1-4; d_call: TRBD1; cdr3_aa: CASATGGDEKLFF; cdr3_nt: TGTGCCAGCGCGACAGGGGGCGATGAAAAACTGTTTTTT
clone_size: few; v_call: TRBV5-3; j_call: TRBJ2-3; d_call: TRBD2; cdr3_aa: CARSWEPTAGGFQCTDTQYF; cdr3_nt: TGTGCCAGAAGCTGGGAACCGACGGCGGGAGGGTTCCAATGCACAGATACGCAGTATTTT
clone_size: -; v_call: TRBV4-3; j_call: TRBJ2-1; d_call: TRBD2; cdr3_aa: CASSLFSGLAAHNEQFF; cdr3_nt: TGCGCCAGCAGCCTCTTCTCCGGACTAGCGGCCCACAATGAGCAGTTCTTC
clone_size: -; v_call: TRBV5-1; j_call: TRBJ2-1; d_call: TRBD2; cdr3_aa: CASSLASGRNEQFF; cdr3_nt: TGCGCCAGCAGCTTGGCCAGCGGGAGGAATGAGCAGTTCTTC
clone_size: -; v_call: TRBV6-5; j_call: TRBJ1-2; d_call: TRBD1; cdr3_aa: CASSYGQESIYGYTF; cdr3_nt: TGTGCCAGCAGTTACGGACAGGAATCTATTTATGGCTACACCTTC
clone_size: -; v_call: TRBV4-1; j_call: TRBJ1-1; d_call: -; cdr3_aa: CASHRLAENTEAFF; cdr3_nt: TGCGCCAGTCACCGTCTTGCAGAGAACACTGAAGCTTTCTTT
clone_size: -; v_call: TRBV19; j_call: TRBJ2-5; d_call: -; cdr3_aa: CASSIVHRSQETQYF; cdr3_nt: TGTGCCAGTAGTATAGTCCACAGATCCCAAGAGACCCAGTACTTC
clone_size: -; v_call: TRBV7-9; j_call: TRBJ2-7; d_call: TRBD2; cdr3_aa: CASSWGLAGSDEQYF; cdr3_nt: TGTGCCAGCAGCTGGGGACTAGCGGGATCGGATGAGCAGTACTTC
clone_size: -; v_call: TRBV19; j_call: TRBJ1-1; d_call: TRBD1; cdr3_aa: CASSIQGAMNTEAFF; cdr3_nt: TGTGCCAGTAGTATACAGGGGGCGATGAACACTGAAGCTTTCTTT
clone_size: -; v_call: TRBV11-3; j_call: TRBJ2-7; d_call: -; cdr3_aa: CASSCRSDTCSYEQYF; cdr3_nt: TGTGCCAGCAGCTGCCGATCGGACACCTGCTCCTACGAGCAGTACTTC
clone_size: -; v_call: TRBV27; j_call: TRBJ2-7; d_call: -; cdr3_aa: CASSLSFQGRAYEQYF; cdr3_nt: TGTGCCAGCAGTTTATCGTTTCAGGGCCGAGCCTACGAGCAGTACTTC
clone_size: few; v_call: TRBV4-2; j_call: TRBJ2-2; d_call: TRBD2; cdr3_aa: CASSSGLAGKDTGELFF; cdr3_nt: TGTGCCAGCAGTTCCGGACTAGCGGGAAAGGACACCGGGGAGCTGTTTTTT
clone_size: once; v_call: TRBV5-4; j_call: TRBJ2-7; d_call: TRBD1; cdr3_aa: CASSLYRGENEQYF; cdr3_nt: TGTGCCAGCAGCCTATACAGGGGTGAGAACGAGCAGTACTTC
clone_size: -; v_call: TRBV18; j_call: TRBJ2-4; d_call: -; cdr3_aa: CASSPWSSAKNIQYF; cdr3_nt: TGTGCCAGCTCACCATGGTCTAGCGCCAAAAACATTCAGTACTTC
clone_size: few; v_call: TRBV19; j_call: TRBJ2-7; d_call: TRBD2; cdr3_aa: CASSISGGISYEQYF; cdr3_nt: TGTGCCAGTAGTATAAGCGGGGGGATCTCCTACGAGCAGTACTTC
clone_size: -; v_call: TRBV29-1; j_call: TRBJ2-7; d_call: -; cdr3_aa: CSVEKALKDEQYF; cdr3_nt: TGCAGCGTTGAGAAAGCCTTAAAAGACGAGCAGTACTTC
clone_size: -; v_call: TRBV27; j_call: TRBJ1-5; d_call: -; cdr3_aa: CASIDTLKVRPQHF; cdr3_nt: TGTGCCAGCATAGACACCTTAAAGGTTCGGCCCCAGCATTTT
clone_size: -; v_call: TRBV6-1; j_call: TRBJ2-7; d_call: TRBD1; cdr3_aa: CASSEKSWDSQSYEQYF; cdr3_nt: TGTGCCAGCAGTGAAAAGAGTTGGGACAGCCAGTCCTACGAGCAGTACTTC
clone_size: once; v_call: TRBV14; j_call: TRBJ2-2; d_call: TRBD2; cdr3_aa: CASSQGSGGTGELFF; cdr3_nt: TGTGCCAGCAGCCAGGGGTCGGGGGGCACCGGGGAGCTGTTTTTT
clone_size: few; v_call: TRBV7-2; j_call: TRBJ1-1; d_call: -; cdr3_aa: CASSYRDTLGTEAFF; cdr3_nt: TGTGCCAGCAGTTACCGGGACACCCTGGGGACTGAAGCTTTCTTT
clone_size: -; v_call: TRBV6-4; j_call: TRBJ2-1; d_call: TRBD2; cdr3_aa: CASSAGTSGRVDEQFF; cdr3_nt: TGTGCCAGCAGTGCTGGGACTAGCGGGAGGGTGGATGAGCAGTTCTTC
clone_size: -; v_call: TRBV7-2; j_call: TRBJ2-7; d_call: TRBD2; cdr3_aa: CASSFTSAYEQYF; cdr3_nt: TGTGCCAGCAGCTTCACTAGCGCCTACGAGCAGTACTTC
clone_size: few; v_call: TRBV7-2; j_call: TRBJ2-7; d_call: -; cdr3_aa: CASSFGALSYEQYF; cdr3_nt: TGTGCCAGCAGCTTTGGGGCCCTGAGCTACGAGCAGTACTTC
clone_size: -; v_call: TRBV4-2; j_call: TRBJ1-4; d_call: -; cdr3_aa: CASSQEADPSTNEKLFF; cdr3_nt: TGTGCCAGCAGCCAAGAAGCGGACCCTTCTACTAATGAAAAACTGTTTTTT
clone_size: -; v_call: TRBV6-1; j_call: TRBJ2-7; d_call: TRBD1; cdr3_aa: CASHTGTETYEQYF; cdr3_nt: TGTGCCTCCCACACCGGGACAGAGACCTACGAGCAGTACTTC
clone_size: -; v_call: TRBV21-1; j_call: TRBJ2-7; d_call: -; cdr3_aa: CASSKRDIVVLEQYF; cdr3_nt: TGTGCCAGCAGCAAAAGGGACATTGTCGTCCTCGAGCAGTACTTC
clone_size: -; v_call: TRBV27; j_call: TRBJ2-7; d_call: -; cdr3_aa: CASSSVGGGSYEQYF; cdr3_nt: TGTGCCAGCAGTTCAGTTGGGGGAGGTTCCTACGAGCAGTACTTC
clone_size: -; v_call: TRBV2; j_call: TRBJ1-5; d_call: -; cdr3_aa: CASSGQYPQPQHF; cdr3_nt: TGTGCCAGCAGTGGACAGTATCCTCAGCCCCAGCATTTT
clone_size: -; v_call: TRBV5-1; j_call: TRBJ2-7; d_call: -; cdr3_aa: CASSLAGSAGSYEQYF; cdr3_nt: TGCGCCAGCAGCTTGGCCGGATCAGCGGGCTCCTACGAGCAGTACTTC
clone_size: -; v_call: TRBV4-3; j_call: TRBJ1-2; d_call: TRBD1; cdr3_aa: CASSGDRLYGYTF; cdr3_nt: TGCGCCAGCAGCGGGGACAGACTTTATGGCTACACCTTC
clone_size: -; v_call: TRBV5-1; j_call: TRBJ2-4; d_call: TRBD2; cdr3_aa: CASSPLVRGETKNIQYF; cdr3_nt: TGCGCCAGCAGCCCCCTCGTTCGGGGGGAGACCAAAAACATTCAGTACTTC
clone_size: -; v_call: TRBV5-4; j_call: TRBJ2-1; d_call: TRBD2; cdr3_aa: CASKREQSEEQFF; cdr3_nt: TGTGCCAGTAAGCGGGAGCAGTCAGAAGAGCAGTTCTTC
clone_size: -; v_call: TRBV14; j_call: TRBJ1-3; d_call: -; cdr3_aa: CASSQGEYSGNTIYF; cdr3_nt: TGTGCCAGCAGCCAAGGGGAGTACTCTGGAAACACCATATATTTT
clone_size: few; v_call: TRBV19; j_call: TRBJ1-2; d_call: -; cdr3_aa: CASSIPGRAKSFANYGYTF; cdr3_nt: TGTGCCAGTAGTATCCCAGGCAGGGCGAAGTCGTTCGCTAACTATGGCTACACCTTC
clone_size: once; v_call: TRBV28; j_call: TRBJ2-3; d_call: TRBD1; cdr3_aa: CASSFDRGRDTQYF; cdr3_nt: TGTGCCAGCAGTTTCGACAGGGGCAGGGATACGCAGTATTTT